These 11 T cell receptor beta chains came from one sample sequenced in a study of T cells in Graves' hyperthyroidism and ophthalmopathy. Researchers amplified the TCR beta CDR3 regions from RNA transcripts. The primer set for the first-round RT-PCR of the TCR CDR3 was HTBI. Via MiXCR, TCRdb re-called the multiplex PCR reads, giving one row per CDR3 protein. The sample lists around 620,000 distinct CDR3 sequences; 11% to 15% were seen once. Sequenced input: blood. Receptors originate from a woman aged 18-30 years with Graves' ophthalmopathy.

This clonotype was counted ten times or more. CDR3 sequence reads: CASSQVGRDKNTEAFF. The CDR3 DNA reads TGTGCCAGCAGCCAAGTGGGGCGAGATAAGAACACTGAAGCTTTCTTT. V and J are TRBV3-1 and TRBJ1-1; a possible D gene is TRBD1 (5 bases). V gave up 1 base and J gave up 1 base, with 13 bases separating them. The CDR3 runs to 16 residues. Germline V gene data show CDR1 as LGHDT and CDR2 as YNNKEL (reference sequence).

This clonotype occurred many times. The chain uses TRBV6-1 and TRBJ2-6; unclear D gene. Germline CDR1 reads MNHNS; CDR2 reads SASEGT. The CDR3 runs 14 residues. Trimming cost V 7 bases and J 0 bases, with 7 bases left between them. Written as DNA, the CDR3 is TGTGCCAGCACCCTAAGCTCTGGGGCCAACGTCCTGACTTTC. It specifies CASTLSSGANVLTF.

This chain joins TRBV5-4 and TRBJ2-5; TRBD2 aligns across 9 bases. The germline V gene has CDR1 SGHNT and CDR2 YYREEE (reference sequence). Trimming removed 4 bases from V and 4 bases from J; junction bases left unmatched: 8. This CDR3 has 15 amino acids. This chain's CDR3 is CASSPRGGRGETQYF. CDR3 in DNA: TGTGCCAGCAGCCCCCGTGGCGGGAGGGGAGAGACCCAGTACTTC.

The CDR3, as DNA: TGTGCCAGCAGCCACCGGGACAGGGGGACCTACGAGCAGTACTTC. Its translation is CASSHRDRGTYEQYF. This chain uses TRBV13 with TRBJ2-7; TRBD1 aligns across 11 bases. The CDR3 totals 15 residues. Per the germline V gene, CDR1 is PRHDT and CDR2 is FYEKMQ (reference sequence). V shed 5 bases and J 2 bases; nucleotides not matched to a gene: 5. The full variable domain, rest sourced from reference TRBV13 and TRBJ2-7, is AAGVIQSPRHLIKEKRETATLKCYPIPRHDTVYWYQQGPGQDPQFLISFYEKMQSDKGSIPDRFSAQQFSDYHSELNMSSLELGDSALYFCASSHRDRGTYEQYFGPGTRLTVT.

This clonotype was detected many times. The chain links TRBV4-2 to TRBJ2-7; 11 bases are shared with TRBD1. V dropped 1 base and J dropped 3; count of bases not matched to a gene: 2. CDR3 length equals 15 residues. CDR1 is LGHNA, CDR2 YNFKEQ, per germline. CDR3 protein: CASSQAGTGGYEQYF. In DNA, the CDR3 is TGTGCCAGCAGCCAAGCCGGGACAGGGGGCTACGAGCAGTACTTC.

At least ten counts were recorded for this clonotype. This chain links TRBV10-3 with TRBJ2-5, with 7 bases that match TRBD2. The germline V gene has CDR1 ENHRY and CDR2 SYGVKD. With V trimmed by 2 bases and J by 4 bases, 16 bases remained unmatched. The CDR3 runs to 18 residues. CDR3 loop: CAISEPSSRGRAGETQYF. As DNA, the CDR3 is TGTGCCATCAGTGAGCCTTCGAGTCGCGGGAGAGCTGGAGAGACCCAGTACTTC.

The table lists this clonotype with many counts. The rearrangement joins TRBV2 to TRBJ1-1; 10 nucleotides agree with TRBD1. Germline V CDR1 and CDR2: SNHLY, FYNNEI. J was trimmed by 0 bases and V by 5 bases; bases with no gene match: 6. The CDR3 is made up of 16 amino acids. The CDR3 reads CASSPRTGGMNTEAFF. The CDR3 DNA reads TGTGCCAGCAGTCCAAGGACAGGGGGGATGAACACTGAAGCTTTCTTT.

The J gene is TRBJ1-4, the V gene TRBV6-5; D perhaps matches TRBD1 (6 bases). Looked up from germline, CDR1 is MNHEY and CDR2 is SVGAGI. This CDR3 comprises 16 residues. Trimming stripped 2 bases from V and 3 bases from J, with 13 bases between. The CDR3 sequence: CASSYSQGLANEKLFF. For the CDR3, the DNA is TGTGCCAGCAGTTACAGCCAGGGGTTGGCTAATGAAAAACTGTTTTTT.

The chain combines TRBV19 with TRBJ2-3, with 8 nucleotides matching TRBD1. There are 16 residues in the CDR3. The junction had 13 bases not matched to a gene; V was cut back by 5 bases and J by 6 bases. Germline-derived CDR1 and CDR2 are LNHDA and SQIVND (reference sequence). CDR3 in amino acids: CASSALTGARLDTQYF. The CDR3 DNA is TGTGCCAGTAGTGCCCTGACAGGGGCTCGCCTCGATACGCAGTATTTT.

This clonotype occurred many times. The CDR3 loop is CSADPKETTLFPGTQYF. The CDR3 DNA follows: TGCAGTGCCGACCCTAAGGAAACGACCCTTTTCCCCGGTACGCAGTATTTT. V and J are TRBV20-1 and TRBJ2-3; D call uncertain. The germline V gene has CDR1 DFQATT and CDR2 SNEGSKA (reference sequence). V shed 6 bases and J shed 8 bases, with 30 bases lying between them. This CDR3 region has 17 residues.

The chain joins TRBV4-1 to TRBJ1-6, with a tentative D call TRBD1 (6 bases). V was shortened by 1 base and J by 6 bases, with 13 bases between the two germline ends. The CDR3 loop spans 16 amino acids. Germline V lookup: CDR1 MGHRA, CDR2 YSYEKL. In DNA form, the CDR3 reads TGCGCCAGCAGCCAAGGGCGGGGGGCCATTAATTCACCCCTCCACTTT. It encodes CASSQGRGAINSPLHF.